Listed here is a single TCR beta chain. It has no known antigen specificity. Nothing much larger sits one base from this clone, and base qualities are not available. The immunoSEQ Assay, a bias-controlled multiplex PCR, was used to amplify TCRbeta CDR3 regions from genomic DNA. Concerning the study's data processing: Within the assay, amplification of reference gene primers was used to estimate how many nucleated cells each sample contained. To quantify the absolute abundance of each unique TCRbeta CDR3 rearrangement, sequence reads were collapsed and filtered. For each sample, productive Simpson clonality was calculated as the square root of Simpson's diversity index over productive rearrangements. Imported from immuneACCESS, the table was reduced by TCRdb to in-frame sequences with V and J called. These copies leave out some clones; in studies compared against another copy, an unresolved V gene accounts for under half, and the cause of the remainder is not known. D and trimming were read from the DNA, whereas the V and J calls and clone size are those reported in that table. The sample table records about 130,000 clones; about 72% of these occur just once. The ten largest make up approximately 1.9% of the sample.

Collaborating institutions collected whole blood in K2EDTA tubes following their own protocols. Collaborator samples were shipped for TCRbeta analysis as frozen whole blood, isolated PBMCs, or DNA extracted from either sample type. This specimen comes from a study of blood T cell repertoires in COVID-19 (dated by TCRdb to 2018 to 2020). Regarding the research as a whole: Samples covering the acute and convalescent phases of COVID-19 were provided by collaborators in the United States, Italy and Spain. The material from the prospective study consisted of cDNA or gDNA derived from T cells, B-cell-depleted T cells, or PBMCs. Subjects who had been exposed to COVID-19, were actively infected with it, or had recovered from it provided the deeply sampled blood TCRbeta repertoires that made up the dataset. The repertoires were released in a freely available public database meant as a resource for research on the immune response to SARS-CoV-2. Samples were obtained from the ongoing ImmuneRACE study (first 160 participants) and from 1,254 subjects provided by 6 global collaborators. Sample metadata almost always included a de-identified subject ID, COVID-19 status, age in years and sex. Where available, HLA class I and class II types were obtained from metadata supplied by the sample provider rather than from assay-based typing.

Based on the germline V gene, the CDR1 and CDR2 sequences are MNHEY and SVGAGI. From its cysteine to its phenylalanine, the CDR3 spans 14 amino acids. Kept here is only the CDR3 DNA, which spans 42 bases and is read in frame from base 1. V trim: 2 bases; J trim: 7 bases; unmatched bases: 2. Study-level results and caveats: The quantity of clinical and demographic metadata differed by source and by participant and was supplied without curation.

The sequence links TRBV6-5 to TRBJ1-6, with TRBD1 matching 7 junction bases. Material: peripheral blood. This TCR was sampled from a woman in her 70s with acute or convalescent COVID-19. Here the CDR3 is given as CASSYGTENSPLHF. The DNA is TGTGCCAGCAGTTACGGGACAGAGAATTCACCCCTCCACTTT.